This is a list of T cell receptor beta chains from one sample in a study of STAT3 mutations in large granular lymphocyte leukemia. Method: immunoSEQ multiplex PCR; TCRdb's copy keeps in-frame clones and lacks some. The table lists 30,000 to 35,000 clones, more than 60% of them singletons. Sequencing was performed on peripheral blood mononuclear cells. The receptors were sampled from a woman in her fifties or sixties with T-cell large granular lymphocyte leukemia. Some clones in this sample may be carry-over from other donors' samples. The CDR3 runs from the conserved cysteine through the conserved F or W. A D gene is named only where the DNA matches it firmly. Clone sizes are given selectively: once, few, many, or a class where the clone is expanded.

TGTGCCAGCAGCCTTTTTGGTCGGGGGAGGGATTTT	CASSLFGRGRDF	TRBJ1-1	.	few	TRBV6-8
TGTGCCAGCAGTATCGGGACCGCCCCAGGGGTTCAGTACTTC	CASSIGTAPGVQYF	TRBJ2-4	.	.	TRBV6-5
TGTGCCAGCAGCCCCAGGGATCGGGATACGCAGTATTTT	CASSPRDRDTQYF	TRBJ2-3	.	.	TRBV28
TGCGCCAGCAGCTTGGATAGTCGAACATCCTATGGCTACACCTTC	CASSLDSRTSYGYTF	TRBJ1-2	.	.	TRBV5-1
TGTGCCAGCAGGTCCTCTTACAGGGTTCAAGAGACCCAGTACTTC	CASRSSYRVQETQYF	TRBJ2-5	.	.	TRBV7-9
TGTGCCACAAAAAAGCGCTGGCAGTACTTC	CATKKRWQYF	TRBJ2-7	.	few	TRBV28
TGTGCCAGCTCACCACTCAGGGAAGAGACCCAGTACTTC	CASSPLREETQYF	TRBJ2-5	.	.	TRBV18
TGTGCCAGCAGCGTTAGTGGGGGATACGAGCAGTACTTC	CASSVSGGYEQYF	TRBJ2-7	.	.	TRBV9
TGTGCCAGCAGCTTAGCACGCACAGATACGCAGTATTTT	CASSLARTDTQYF	TRBJ2-3	.	few	TRBV7-2
TGCGCCAGCAGGCTGCAGGGAGGCACTGAAGCTTTCTTT	CASRLQGGTEAFF	TRBJ1-1	.	.	TRBV5-1
TGTGCCAGTAGTATAGGGGTACGGAAGAACACTGAAGCTTTCTTT	CASSIGVRKNTEAFF	TRBJ1-1	.	.	TRBV19
TGCGCCAGCAGCTTGGCGTGGGCAGGGGGGACCCAGTACTTC	CASSLAWAGGTQYF	TRBJ2-5	TRBD1	.	TRBV5-1
TGTGCCAGCAGCATCGGACAGGGAAGAGAGTACTTC	CASSIGQGREYF	TRBJ2-7	TRBD1	.	TRBV5-5
TGTGCCAGCTCACCAAGAGGGGGCGATGGCTACACCTTC	CASSPRGGDGYTF	TRBJ1-2	TRBD1	.	TRBV18
TGTGCCAGCAGCGTAGAAGGGGGAAACACCATATATTTT	CASSVEGGNTIYF	TRBJ1-3	.	few	TRBV9
TGCAGCGTTGAAGGGGGGGGCGGCCGGGCTTTCTTT	CSVEGGGGRAFF	TRBJ1-1	.	.	TRBV29-1
TGCGCCAGCAGTTTTGCGGGAGGGGCGGCCGGGGAGCTGTTTTTT	CASSFAGGAAGELFF	TRBJ2-2	TRBD2	.	TRBV5-1
TGTGCCAGCTCACAAACCTCTAGCGGGATAAATGAGCAGTTCTTC	CASSQTSSGINEQFF	TRBJ2-1	TRBD2	.	TRBV18
TGTGCCAGCAGCGAACGGACGGACAACTATGGCTACACCTTC	CASSERTDNYGYTF	TRBJ1-2	.	few	TRBV7-2
TGTGCCTGGAGTTCCACTGGTGTTAAACTGTTTTTT	CAWSSTGVKLFF	TRBJ1-4	.	.	TRBV30
TGTGCCAGCAGCCCTACAGGGTCCCATGAGCAGTTCTTC	CASSPTGSHEQFF	TRBJ2-1	.	few	TRBV7-9
TGCGCCAGCAGCATCGGGACAGTCTACGAGCAGTACTTC	CASSIGTVYEQYF	TRBJ2-7	TRBD1	.	TRBV5-1
TGTGCCAGCAGCCAAGACCGAATCTCCTACGAGCAGTACTTC	CASSQDRISYEQYF	TRBJ2-7	.	.	TRBV4-2
TGTGCCAGCTCACGGGGGCAGGGTAGGTTCGGTGAGCAGTTCTTC	CASSRGQGRFGEQFF	TRBJ2-1	.	.	TRBV18
TGCGCCAGCAGCCGGGACAGGGGGAACACTGAAGCTTTCTTT	CASSRDRGNTEAFF	TRBJ1-1	TRBD1	.	TRBV5-1
TGTGCCAGCAGCCCCAACGGTGGCTCCAAAGATACGCAGTATTTT	CASSPNGGSKDTQYF	TRBJ2-3	.	.	TRBV7-3
TGTGCCAGCAGTGTGGATTTTGGGGTTTACGAGCAGTACTTC	CASSVDFGVYEQYF	TRBJ2-7	.	once	TRBV27
TGTGCCAGCAGCTTACTTCAGGCGATGAACACTGAAGCTTTCTTT	CASSLLQAMNTEAFF	TRBJ1-1	.	.	TRBV7-9
TGTGCCTGGAGTACTTCTAGCGGGAGGGCCGTGCAGTACTTC	CAWSTSSGRAVQYF	TRBJ2-7	TRBD2	.	TRBV30
TGCGCCAGCAGCTTGGGGGACACTGAAGCTTTCTTT	CASSLGDTEAFF	TRBJ1-1	.	once	TRBV5-1
TGTGCCAGCAGCCCCTCCACACTAGCGGCCTACGAGCAGTACTTC	CASSPSTLAAYEQYF	TRBJ2-7	TRBD2	few	TRBV7-8
TGCGCCAGCAGCTCCCAACCAAGATCTAAAAACACTGAAGCTTTCTTT	CASSSQPRSKNTEAFF	TRBJ1-1	.	once	TRBV5-1
TGTGCCAGCAGCCCCCCTACGGGGGGCTACACCTTC	CASSPPTGGYTF	TRBJ1-2	.	few	TRBV4-2
TGCGCCAGCAGCGTTACAGGGGGCTCCTACGAGCAGTACTTC	CASSVTGGSYEQYF	TRBJ2-7	TRBD1	.	TRBV5-1
TGTGCCAGCGTGAGCGGGACTTCTGACGAGCAGTACTTC	CASVSGTSDEQYF	TRBJ2-7	TRBD2	few	TRBV6-1
TGCGCCAGCAGCCAAGATGTGACTCTCTACGAGCAGTACTTC	CASSQDVTLYEQYF	TRBJ2-7	.	.	TRBV4-3
TGCGCCAGCAGCTTGGTCTCCGGGAACACTGAAGCTTTCTTT	CASSLVSGNTEAFF	TRBJ1-1	.	.	TRBV5-1
TGTGCCAGCAGTTCCACCGGGACAGGGGTCTACGAGCAGTACTTC	CASSSTGTGVYEQYF	TRBJ2-7	TRBD1	few	TRBV6-5
TGCGCCAGCAGCAGAGGACAGGGTACTAACTATGGCTACACCTTC	CASSRGQGTNYGYTF	TRBJ1-2	TRBD1	once	TRBV5-1
TGCGCCAGCAGTCAAGGGGGTCCGGAAGAGCAGTTCTTC	CASSQGGPEEQFF	TRBJ2-1	.	.	TRBV23-1
TGTGCCAGCAGCGAGAAGGCTACCTTCTCTGGGGCCAACGTCCTGACTTTC	CASSEKATFSGANVLTF	TRBJ2-6	.	.	TRBV7-9
TGTGCTAGTGGTTTGGCCCCCAGCGGGAGGACCGCAGATACGCAGTATTTT	CASGLAPSGRTADTQYF	TRBJ2-3	TRBD2	.	TRBV12-5
TGTGCCAGTAGTATGAACGGACCCACAGATACGCAGTATTTT	CASSMNGPTDTQYF	TRBJ2-3	.	.	TRBV19
TGCAGCGTTTCCCACTCTACAAACACCGGGGAGCTGTTTTTT	CSVSHSTNTGELFF	TRBJ2-2	.	once	TRBV29-1